What follows describes a single TCR beta chain. No antigen is known for it. The data are from a study of T cell responses to AZD1222 COVID-19 vaccine. Whole-study results and caveats: The CD4 TCRs associated with vaccination extended across spike and predominated at 160-218 and 743-854. Only a handful of AZD1222 recipients, roughly 6 in all, had baseline seropositivity. Two AZD1222 doses significantly raised spike-specific TCR breadth and depth over controls. Clonal diversity was possibly underestimated, and the donors were mostly white British, with more females.

Assay: immunoSEQ multiplex PCR; the TCRdb copy retains only in-frame clones and omits some. The data hold fewer than 130,000 clones, with 88% observed a single time. The CDR3 covers 14 residues. Germline CDR1 reads DFQATT; CDR2 reads SNEGSKA (reference sequence). V trimming: 3 bases; J trimming: 11 bases; junction bases outside the gene matches: 11. This clonotype was sampled from an adult in good health. Sequenced material: peripheral blood, taken on day 0 of AZD1222 vaccination. This chain links TRBV20-1 with TRBJ2-4; 9 positions agree with TRBD1. This CDR3 is CSASGQGRLRVQYF. As DNA, the CDR3 is TGCAGTGCTAGTGGACAGGGGAGGCTGAGGGTTCAGTACTTC.